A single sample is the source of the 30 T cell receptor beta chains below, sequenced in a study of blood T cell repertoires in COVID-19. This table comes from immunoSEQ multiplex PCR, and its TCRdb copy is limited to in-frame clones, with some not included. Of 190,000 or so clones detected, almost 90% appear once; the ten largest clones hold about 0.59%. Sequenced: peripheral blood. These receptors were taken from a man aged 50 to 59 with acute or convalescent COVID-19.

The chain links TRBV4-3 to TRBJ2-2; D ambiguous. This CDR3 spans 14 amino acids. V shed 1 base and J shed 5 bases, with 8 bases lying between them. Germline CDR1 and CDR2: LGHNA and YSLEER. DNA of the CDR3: TGCGCCAGCAGCCAAGGTCAGAATACCGGGGAGCTGTTTTTT. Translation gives CASSQGQNTGELFF.

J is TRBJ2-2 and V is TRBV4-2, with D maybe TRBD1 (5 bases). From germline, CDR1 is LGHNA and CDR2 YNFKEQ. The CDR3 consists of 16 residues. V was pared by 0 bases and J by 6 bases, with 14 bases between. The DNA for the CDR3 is TGTGCCAGCAGCCAAGATCTTGCAGGGTGGTCCGGGGAGCTGTTTTTT. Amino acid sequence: CASSQDLAGWSGELFF.

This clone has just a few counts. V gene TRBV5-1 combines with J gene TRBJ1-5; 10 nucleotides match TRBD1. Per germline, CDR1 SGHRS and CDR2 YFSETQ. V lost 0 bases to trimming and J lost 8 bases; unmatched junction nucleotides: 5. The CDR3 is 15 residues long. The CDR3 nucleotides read TGCGCCAGCAGCTTGGGGACAGGGGGATCAGAGCCCCAGCATTTT. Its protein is CASSLGTGGSEPQHF.

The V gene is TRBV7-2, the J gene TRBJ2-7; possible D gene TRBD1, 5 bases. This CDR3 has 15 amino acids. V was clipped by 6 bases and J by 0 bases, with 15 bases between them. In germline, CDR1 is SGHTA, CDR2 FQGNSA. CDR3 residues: CASSSQAAYSYEQYF. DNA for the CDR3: TGTGCCAGCAGTTCACAGGCCGCCTACTCCTACGAGCAGTACTTC.

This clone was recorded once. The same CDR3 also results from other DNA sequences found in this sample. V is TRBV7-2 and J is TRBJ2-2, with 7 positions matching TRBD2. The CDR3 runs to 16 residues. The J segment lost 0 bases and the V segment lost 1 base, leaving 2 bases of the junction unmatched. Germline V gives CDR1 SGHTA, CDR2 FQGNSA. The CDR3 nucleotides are TGTGCCAGCAGCTTAGTTGGGGGGGCGAACACCGGGGAGCTGTTTTTT. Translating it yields CASSLVGGANTGELFF.

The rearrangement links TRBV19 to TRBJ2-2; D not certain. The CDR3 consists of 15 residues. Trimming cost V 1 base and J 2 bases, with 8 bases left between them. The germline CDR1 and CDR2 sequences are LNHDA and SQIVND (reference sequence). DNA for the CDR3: TGTGCCAGTAGTATAGGTCAGATCAACACCGGGGAGCTGTTTTTT. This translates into CASSIGQINTGELFF.

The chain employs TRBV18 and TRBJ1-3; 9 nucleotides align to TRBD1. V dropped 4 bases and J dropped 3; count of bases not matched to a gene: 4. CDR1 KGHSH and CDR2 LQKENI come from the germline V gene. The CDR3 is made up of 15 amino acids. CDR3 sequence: CASSLGQGFGNTIYF. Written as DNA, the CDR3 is TGTGCCAGCTCACTCGGACAGGGGTTTGGAAACACCATATATTTT.

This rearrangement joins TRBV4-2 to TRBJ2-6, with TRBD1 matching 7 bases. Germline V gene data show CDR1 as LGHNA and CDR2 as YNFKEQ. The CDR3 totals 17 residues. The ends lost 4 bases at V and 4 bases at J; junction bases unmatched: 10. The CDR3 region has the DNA TGTGCCAGCAGCCTTTTCCGGGACAGTCCCGGGGCCAACGTCCTGACTTTC. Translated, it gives CASSLFRDSPGANVLTF.

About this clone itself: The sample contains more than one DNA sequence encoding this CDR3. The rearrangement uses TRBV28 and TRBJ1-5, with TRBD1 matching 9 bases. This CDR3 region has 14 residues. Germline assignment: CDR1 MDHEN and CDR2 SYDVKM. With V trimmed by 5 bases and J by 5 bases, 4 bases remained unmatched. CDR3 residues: CASSLGQGHQPQHF. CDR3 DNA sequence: TGTGCCAGCAGTCTGGGACAGGGACATCAGCCCCAGCATTTT.

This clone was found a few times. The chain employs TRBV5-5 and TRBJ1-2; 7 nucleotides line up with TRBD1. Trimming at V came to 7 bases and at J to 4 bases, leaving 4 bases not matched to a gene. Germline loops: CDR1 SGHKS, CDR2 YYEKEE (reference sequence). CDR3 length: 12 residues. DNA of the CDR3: TGTGCCAGCCGGGACAGCCCCTATGGCTACACCTTC. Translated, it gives CASRDSPYGYTF.

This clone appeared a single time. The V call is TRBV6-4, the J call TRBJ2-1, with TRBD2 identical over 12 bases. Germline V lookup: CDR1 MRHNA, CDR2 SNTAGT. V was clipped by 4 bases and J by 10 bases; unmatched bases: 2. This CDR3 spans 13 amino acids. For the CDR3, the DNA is TGTGCCAGCAGTGGACTAGCGGGGGAGGAGCAGTTCTTC. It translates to CASSGLAGEEQFF.

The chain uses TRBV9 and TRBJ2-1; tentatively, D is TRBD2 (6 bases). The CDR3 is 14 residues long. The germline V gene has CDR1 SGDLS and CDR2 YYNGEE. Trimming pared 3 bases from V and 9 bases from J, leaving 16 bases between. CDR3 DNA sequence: TGTGCCAGCAGCGGATTACACCGGGAGAGTGAGCAGTTCTTC. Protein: CASSGLHRESEQFF.

The CDR3 DNA follows: TGTGCCAGCAGCTTAGTGGGACTAGCGGGAGGTCGTGCACAAGAGACCCAGTACTTC. It translates to CASSLVGLAGGRAQETQYF. The chain uses TRBV13 and TRBJ2-5; 15 bases fit TRBD2. CDR3 length: 19 residues. V gave up 1 base and J gave up 2 bases; unmatched junction bases: 8. The germline V gene encodes CDR1 PRHDT and CDR2 FYEKMQ (reference sequence).

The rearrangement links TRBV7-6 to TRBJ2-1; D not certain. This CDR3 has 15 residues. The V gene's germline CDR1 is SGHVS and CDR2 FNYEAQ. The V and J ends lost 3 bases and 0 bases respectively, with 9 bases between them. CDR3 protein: CASSFADGSYNEQFF. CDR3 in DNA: TGTGCCAGCAGCTTCGCAGATGGCTCCTACAATGAGCAGTTCTTC.

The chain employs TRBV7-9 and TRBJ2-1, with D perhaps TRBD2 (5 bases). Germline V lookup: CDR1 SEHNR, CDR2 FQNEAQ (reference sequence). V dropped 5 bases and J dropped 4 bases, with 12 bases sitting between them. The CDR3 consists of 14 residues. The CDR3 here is CASSPAGAYNEQFF. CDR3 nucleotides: TGTGCCAGCAGCCCCGCGGGTGCGTACAATGAGCAGTTCTTC.

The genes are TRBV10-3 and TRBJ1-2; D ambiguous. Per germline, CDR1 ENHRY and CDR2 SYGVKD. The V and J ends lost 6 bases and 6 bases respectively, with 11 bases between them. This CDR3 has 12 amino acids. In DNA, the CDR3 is TGTGCCATCAGAGACTCCAGCGATGGCTACACCTTC. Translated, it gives CAIRDSSDGYTF.

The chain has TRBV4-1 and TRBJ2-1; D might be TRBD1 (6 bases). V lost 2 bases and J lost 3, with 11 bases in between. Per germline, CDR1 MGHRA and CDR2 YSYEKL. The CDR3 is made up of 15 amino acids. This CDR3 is CASSQMGAVYNEQFF. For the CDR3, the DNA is TGCGCCAGCAGCCAAATGGGGGCCGTCTACAATGAGCAGTTCTTC.

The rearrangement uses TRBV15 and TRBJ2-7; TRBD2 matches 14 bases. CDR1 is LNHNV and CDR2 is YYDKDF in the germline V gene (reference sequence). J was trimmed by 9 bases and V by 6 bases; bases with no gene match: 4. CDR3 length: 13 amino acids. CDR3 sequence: CATSGTSGRRQYF. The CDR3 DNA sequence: TGTGCCACCAGTGGGACTAGCGGGAGAAGGCAGTACTTC.

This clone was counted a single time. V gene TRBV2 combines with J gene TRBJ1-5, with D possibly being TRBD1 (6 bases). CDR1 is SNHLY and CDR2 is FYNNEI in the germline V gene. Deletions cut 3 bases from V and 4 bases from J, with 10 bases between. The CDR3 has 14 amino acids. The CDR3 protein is CASSEATGNQPQHF. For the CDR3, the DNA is TGTGCCAGCAGTGAGGCGACAGGTAATCAGCCCCAGCATTTT.

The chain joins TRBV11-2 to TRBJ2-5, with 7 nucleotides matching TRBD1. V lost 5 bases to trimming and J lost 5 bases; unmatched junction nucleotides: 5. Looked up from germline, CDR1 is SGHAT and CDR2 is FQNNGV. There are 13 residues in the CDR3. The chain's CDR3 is CASSAYRGETQYF. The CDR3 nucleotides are TGTGCCAGCAGCGCCTACAGGGGTGAGACCCAGTACTTC.

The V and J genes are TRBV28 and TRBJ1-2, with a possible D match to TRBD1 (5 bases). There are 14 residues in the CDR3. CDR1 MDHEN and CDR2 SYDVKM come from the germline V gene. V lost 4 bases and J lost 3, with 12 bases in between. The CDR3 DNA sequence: TGTGCCAGCAGTTATCAGGGAGGGGACTATGGCTACACCTTC. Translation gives CASSYQGGDYGYTF.

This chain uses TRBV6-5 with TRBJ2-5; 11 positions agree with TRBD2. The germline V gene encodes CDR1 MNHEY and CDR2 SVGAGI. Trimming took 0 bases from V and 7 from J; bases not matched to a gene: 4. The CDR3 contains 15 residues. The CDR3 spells CASSYSTSGEWTQYF. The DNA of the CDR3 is TGTGCCAGCAGTTACTCGACTAGCGGGGAATGGACCCAGTACTTC.

The CDR3 sequence: CASSQEPRASDGYTF. CDR3 coding DNA: TGCGCCAGCAGCCAAGAGCCGAGGGCTTCGGATGGCTACACCTTC. J is TRBJ1-2 and V is TRBV4-1; D uncertain. The V and J ends lost 0 bases and 6 bases respectively, with 14 bases between them. CDR3 length: 15 residues. Germline V gene data show CDR1 as MGHRA and CDR2 as YSYEKL.

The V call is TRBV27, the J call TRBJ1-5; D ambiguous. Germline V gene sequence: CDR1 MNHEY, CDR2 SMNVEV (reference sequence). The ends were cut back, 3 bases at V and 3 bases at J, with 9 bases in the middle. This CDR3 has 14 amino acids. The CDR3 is CASSLVQNNQPQHF. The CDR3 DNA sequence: TGTGCCAGCAGTTTGGTTCAGAACAATCAGCCCCAGCATTTT.

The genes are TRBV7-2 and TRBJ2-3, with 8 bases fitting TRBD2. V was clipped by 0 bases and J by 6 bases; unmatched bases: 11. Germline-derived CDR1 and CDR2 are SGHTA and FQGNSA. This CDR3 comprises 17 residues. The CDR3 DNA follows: TGTGCCAGCAGCTTAGCCCCCGCGGGGGGAGGTTCTGATACGCAGTATTTT. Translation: CASSLAPAGGGSDTQYF.

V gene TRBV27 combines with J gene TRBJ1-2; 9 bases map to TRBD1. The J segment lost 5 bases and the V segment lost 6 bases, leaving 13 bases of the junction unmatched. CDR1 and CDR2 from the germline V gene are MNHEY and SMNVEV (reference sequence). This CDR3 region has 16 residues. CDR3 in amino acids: CASSPMGTGGGYGYTF. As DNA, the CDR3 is TGTGCCAGCAGCCCGATGGGCACAGGGGGCGGGTATGGCTACACCTTC.

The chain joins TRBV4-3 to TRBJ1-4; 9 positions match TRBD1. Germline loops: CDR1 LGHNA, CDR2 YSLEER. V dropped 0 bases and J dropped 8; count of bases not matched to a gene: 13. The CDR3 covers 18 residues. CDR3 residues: CASSQDRTTGGVEEKLFF. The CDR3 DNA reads TGCGCCAGCAGCCAAGATCGAACTACAGGGGGCGTGGAAGAAAAACTGTTTTTT.

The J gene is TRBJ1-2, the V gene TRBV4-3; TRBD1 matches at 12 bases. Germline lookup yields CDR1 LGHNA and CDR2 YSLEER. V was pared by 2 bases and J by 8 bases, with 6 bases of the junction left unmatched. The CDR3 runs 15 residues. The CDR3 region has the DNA TGCGCCAGCAGCCAAAGGGGACAGGGGGCGCGAGGCTACACCTTC. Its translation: CASSQRGQGARGYTF.

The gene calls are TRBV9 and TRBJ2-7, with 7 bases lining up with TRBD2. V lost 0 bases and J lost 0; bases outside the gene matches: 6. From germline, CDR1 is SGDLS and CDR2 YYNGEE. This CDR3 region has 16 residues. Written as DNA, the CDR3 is TGTGCCAGCAGCGTAGGTCCAGCGGGGAACTCCTACGAGCAGTACTTC. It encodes CASSVGPAGNSYEQYF.

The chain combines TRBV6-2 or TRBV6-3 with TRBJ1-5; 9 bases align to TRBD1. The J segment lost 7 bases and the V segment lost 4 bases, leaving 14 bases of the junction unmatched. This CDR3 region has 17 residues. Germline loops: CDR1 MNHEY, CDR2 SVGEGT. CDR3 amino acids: CASSSNLGQGRGQPQHF. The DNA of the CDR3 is TGTGCCAGCAGTTCCAACTTGGGACAGGGCCGAGGGCAGCCCCAGCATTTT.